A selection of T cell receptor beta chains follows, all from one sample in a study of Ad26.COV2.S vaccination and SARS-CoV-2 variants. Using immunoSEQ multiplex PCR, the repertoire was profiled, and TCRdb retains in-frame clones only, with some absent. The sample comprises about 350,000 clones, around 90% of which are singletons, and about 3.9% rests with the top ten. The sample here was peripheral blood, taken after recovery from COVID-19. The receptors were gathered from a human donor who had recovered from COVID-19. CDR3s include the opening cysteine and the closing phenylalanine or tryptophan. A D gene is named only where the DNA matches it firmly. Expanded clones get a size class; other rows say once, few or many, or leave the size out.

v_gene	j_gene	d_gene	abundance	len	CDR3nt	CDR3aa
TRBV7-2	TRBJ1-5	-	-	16	TGTGCCAGCAGCTTAGATTTGGGGGGAGGCAATCAGCCCCAGCATTTT	CASSLDLGGGNQPQHF
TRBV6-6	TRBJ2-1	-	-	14	TGTGCCAGCAGTTACGGCCCCTTATCCAATGAGCAGTTCTTC	CASSYGPLSNEQFF
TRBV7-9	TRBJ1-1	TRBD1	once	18	TGTGCCAGCAGCTCCACCCCGGGACAGGGATTGAAGAGTACTGAAGCTTTCTTT	CASSSTPGQGLKSTEAFF
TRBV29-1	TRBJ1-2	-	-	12	TGCAGCGTCACACAACGGGGGGATGGCTACACCTTC	CSVTQRGDGYTF
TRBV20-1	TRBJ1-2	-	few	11	TGCAGTGCTAGAGATAACGGGGGCTACACCTTC	CSARDNGGYTF
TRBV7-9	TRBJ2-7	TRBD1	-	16	TGTGCCAGCAGCGCCGACGGGGACAGGGGAGTCTACGAGCAGTACTTC	CASSADGDRGVYEQYF
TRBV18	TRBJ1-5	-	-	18	TGTGCCAGCTCAGAAGCACAGGTTCTCCTGGTAAGCAATCAGCCCCAGCATTTT	CASSEAQVLLVSNQPQHF
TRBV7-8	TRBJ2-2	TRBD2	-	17	TGTGCCAGCAGCTTAGGGGTAGCGGGGGGACACACCGGGGAGCTGTTTTTT	CASSLGVAGGHTGELFF
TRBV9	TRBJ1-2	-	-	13	TGTGCCAGCAGCGTAGTGAATCAGTATGGCTACACCTTC	CASSVVNQYGYTF
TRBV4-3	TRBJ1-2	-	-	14	TGCGCCAGCAGCCCCATTGGGGGGGACTATGGCTACACCTTC	CASSPIGGDYGYTF
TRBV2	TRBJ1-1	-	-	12	TGTGCCAGCAGGGGGCAGAACACTGAAGCTTTCTTT	CASRGQNTEAFF
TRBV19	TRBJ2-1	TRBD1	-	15	TGTGCCAGTAGGGACAGGGGGCCGCCCGGCAATGAGCAGTTCTTC	CASRDRGPPGNEQFF
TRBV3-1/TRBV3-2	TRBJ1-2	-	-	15	TGTGCCAGCAGCCTGGACAGCTATTCTAACTATGGCTACACCTTC	CASSLDSYSNYGYTF
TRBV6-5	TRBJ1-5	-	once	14	TGTGCCAGCAGTTACAAAGGCGCCGATCAGCCCCAGCATTTT	CASSYKGADQPQHF
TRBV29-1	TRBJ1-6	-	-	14	TGCTGCGTCCCTGACCCTAAAGGAGGTTCACCCCTCCACTTT	CCVPDPKGGSPLHF
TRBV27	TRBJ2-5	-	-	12	TGTGCCAGCAGTTTTTCCCAAGAGACCCAGTACTTC	CASSFSQETQYF
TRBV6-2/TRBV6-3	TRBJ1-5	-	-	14	TGTGCCAGCAGTCGCTTGGTTGGGGTTCAGCCCCAGCATTTT	CASSRLVGVQPQHF
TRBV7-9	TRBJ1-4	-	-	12	TGTGCCAGCAGTTGGGAGGGTGAAAAACTGTTTTTT	CASSWEGEKLFF
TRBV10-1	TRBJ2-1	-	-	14	TGCGCCAGCAGTGAGGACCTCGTCAGGGGTGAGCAGTTCTTC	CASSEDLVRGEQFF
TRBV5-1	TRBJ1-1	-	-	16	TGCGCCAGCAGCTTGGATGGGGGGCGGCCCAACACTGAAGCTTTCTTT	CASSLDGGRPNTEAFF
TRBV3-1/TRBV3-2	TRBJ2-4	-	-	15	TGTGCCAGCAGCGTAGGACAGTCCCGAGCGGACATTCAGTACTTC	CASSVGQSRADIQYF
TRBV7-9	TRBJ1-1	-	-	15	TGTGCCAGCAGCTTAACGGCTGGGATGAACACTGAAGCTTTCTTT	CASSLTAGMNTEAFF
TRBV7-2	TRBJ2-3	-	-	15	TGTGCCAGCAGCCTCGCCTTCGGACGCACAGATACGCAGTATTTT	CASSLAFGRTDTQYF
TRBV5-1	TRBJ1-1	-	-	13	TGCGCCAGCAGCTTGGGGACGGGGACTGAAGCTTTCTTT	CASSLGTGTEAFF
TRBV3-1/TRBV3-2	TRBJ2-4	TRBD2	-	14	TGTGCCAGCAGACCTAGTGGGGGGGGAAACATTCAGTACTTC	CASRPSGGGNIQYF
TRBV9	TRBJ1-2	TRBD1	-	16	TGTGCCAGCAGCGTAGGGGGACAGGGACGTTACTATGGCTACACCTTC	CASSVGGQGRYYGYTF
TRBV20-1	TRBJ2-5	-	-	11	TGCAGTGCTAACGGTGGGGAGACCCAGTACTTC	CSANGGETQYF
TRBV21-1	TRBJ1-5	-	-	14	TGTGCCAGCAGCAAAGGTACAGAAAATCAGCCCCAGCATTTT	CASSKGTENQPQHF
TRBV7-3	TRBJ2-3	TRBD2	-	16	TGTGCCAGCAGCTTAACGTCGGGGGGGCGTGGAGATACGCAGTATTTT	CASSLTSGGRGDTQYF
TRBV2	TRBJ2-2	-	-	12	TGTGCCAGCACTTGGTCCACCGGGGAGCTGTTTTTT	CASTWSTGELFF
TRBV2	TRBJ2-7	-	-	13	TGTGCCAGCAGTGAAGCAGACTCCGGTGGGCAGTACTTC	CASSEADSGGQYF
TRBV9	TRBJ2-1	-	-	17	TGTGCCAGCAGCGTAGGGGTCTGGGGGGGCCTGTCCCTTGAGCAGTTCTTC	CASSVGVWGGLSLEQFF
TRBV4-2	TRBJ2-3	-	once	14	TGTGCCAGCAGCCAAGGGGAGGCAACAGATACGCAGTATTTT	CASSQGEATDTQYF
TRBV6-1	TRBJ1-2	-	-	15	TGTGCCAGCAGTGATTGGGCAGGAGCTAACTATGGCTACACCTTC	CASSDWAGANYGYTF
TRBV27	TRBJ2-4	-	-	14	TGTGCCAGCAGTTCCGGGACACTTTCAAACATTCAGTACTTC	CASSSGTLSNIQYF
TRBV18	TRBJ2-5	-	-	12	TGTGCCAGCTCACCCCAAGGCGAGACCCAGTACTTC	CASSPQGETQYF